In this sample, the clone carrying this T cell receptor (beta chain) turned up a few times. This sample is part of a study of blood T cells in healthy people across ages. PCR was performed a second time for roughly 7 to 11 cycles using a sample-barcoded 5' primer and a J-beta primer mix. TCRdb ran MiXCR on the 5' RACE reads and lists one entry per CDR3 protein. The top ten hold 3% to 4% of the sample, which has some 760,000 distinct CDR3 sequences, more than 20% seen once. V lost 8 bases, J lost 0 bases, and 5 bases stayed unmatched. This CDR3 has 14 residues. CDR1 and CDR2 (germline): MDHEN, SYDVKM. Donation came from healthy Caucasian individuals in Russia who were aged roughly 6 to 100. The sample also formed part of further work on T cells of mothers and their children. That study reports: Healthy Caucasian mothers, a few in number, and their six children were the donors. Comparable shaping of TCR recombination output by thymic selection was observed in related and unrelated pairs. At a sensitivity of about 100 clones per million clonotypes, no persistent microchimeric T cell clones appeared.

The receptor's source is a boy younger than 18 in good health. This rearrangement joins TRBV28 to TRBJ2-7, with TRBD1 matching 9 bases. Sequencing input: blood. DNA of the CDR3: TGTGCCAGCTGTGAGACAGGGGGCTCCTACGAGCAGTACTTC. Amino acid sequence: CASCETGGSYEQYF.